This T cell receptor beta chain originates from a study of blood T cell repertoires in COVID-19. Looking at the study overall: The United States, Italy and Spain provided the acute and convalescent COVID-19 samples.

After removal of 0 bases from V and 2 bases from J, the junction contained 12 bases not matched to a gene. Germline V gene lookup returns CDR1 LGHNA and CDR2 YSLEER. This CDR3 is 18 amino acids long. Data came from immunoSEQ multiplex PCR; TCRdb stores just in-frame clones and leaves some out. The sample includes about 330,000 clones, roughly 88% of them seen just once. Sequencing was done on a sample of peripheral blood. The rearrangement joins TRBV4-3 to TRBJ1-1; 7 bases fit TRBD1. The clonotype originates from a woman aged 50 to 60 with active or convalescent COVID-19. For the CDR3, the DNA is TGCGCCAGCAGCCAAGATCGCCAGGGGGAAATTATAAACACTGAAGCTTTCTTT. This sequence encodes CASSQDRQGEIINTEAFF.